The 11 T cell receptor beta chains presented below share a single source sample, sequenced in a study of T cells after yellow fever vaccination. TCRdb ran MiXCR on the 5' RACE reads and lists one entry per CDR3 protein. The sample shows about 580,000 distinct CDR3 sequences, roughly 17% of them seen only once. The material sequenced was PBMCs, taken about 5 days after the first yellow fever vaccination. The receptor set was obtained from a man between 18 and 29 years old who received the YFV17D yellow fever vaccine.

This clonotype has a handful of counts. The V call is TRBV20-1, the J call TRBJ2-3; 13 bases agree with TRBD2. The trim removed 4 bases at V and 5 bases at J, leaving 6 bases unmatched. CDR3 length: 15 amino acids. CDR1 is DFQATT, CDR2 SNEGSKA, per germline (reference sequence). CDR3 nucleotides: TGCAGTGCTACAAGACTAGCGGGGGGAGAAGATACGCAGTATTTT. Protein product: CSATRLAGGEDTQYF.

The genes are TRBV6-2 or TRBV6-3 and TRBJ2-7, with TRBD2 matching over 7 bases. Germline loops: CDR1 MNHEY, CDR2 SVGEGT. V was clipped by 6 bases and J by 5 bases; unmatched bases: 4. The CDR3 consists of 12 residues. This CDR3 reads CASREGGHEQYV. The CDR3, as DNA: TGTGCCAGCAGAGAGGGAGGGCACGAGCAGTACGTC.

There are many counts of this clonotype. This chain links TRBV5-5 with TRBJ2-1, with TRBD1 identical over 9 bases. Trimming cost V 4 bases and J 6 bases; bases outside gene matches: 5. The CDR3 totals 14 residues. CDR1 and CDR2 from the germline V gene are SGHKS and YYEKEE (reference sequence). The CDR3 spells CASSDLQGANEQFF. The CDR3, as DNA: TGTGCCAGCAGCGACCTACAGGGGGCCAATGAGCAGTTCTTC.

This clonotype was found a few times. The chain joins TRBV29-1 to TRBJ2-3; 8 positions match TRBD2. Trimming took 8 bases from V and 0 from J; bases not matched to a gene: 7. This CDR3 has 14 amino acids. Germline CDR1 is SQVTM and CDR2 is ANQGSEA. The CDR3 nucleotides are TGCAGCTTTAAGAGCGGGGGCAGCACAGATACGCAGTATTTT. Protein sequence: CSFKSGGSTDTQYF.

There are a few counts of this clonotype. A junction end diverges from the germline sequence, so it may reflect a read error. J is TRBJ1-1 and V is TRBV19; 7 bases are shared with TRBD1. CDR1 and CDR2 from the germline V gene are LNHDA and SQIVND (reference sequence). CDR3 length: 14 residues. The CDR3 loop reads CASSPTGRNTEPFF. In DNA form, the CDR3 reads TGTGCCAGTAGTCCGACAGGGCGTAACACTGAACCTTTCTTT.

In this sample, this clonotype turned up a few times. This chain links TRBV18 with TRBJ2-7, with D unresolved. Looked up from germline, CDR1 is KGHSH and CDR2 is LQKENI. This CDR3 is built from 14 residues. The V gene lost 3 bases and the J gene lost 0 bases, with 9 bases spanning the gap. Here the CDR3 reads CASSPDPDSYEQYF. The CDR3 nucleotides read TGTGCCAGCTCACCTGACCCAGACTCCTACGAGCAGTACTTC.

V gene TRBV7-2 combines with J gene TRBJ2-1, with 8 bases fitting TRBD2. Germline CDR1 and CDR2: SGHTA and FQGNSA. Trimming took 0 bases from V and 15 from J; bases not matched to a gene: 7. The CDR3 spans 13 residues. The DNA of the CDR3 is TGTGCCAGCAGCTTAGCGCGGGGACTAGGGTGGTTCTTC. Amino acid sequence: CASSLARGLGWFF. The full variable domain, completed using reference TRBV7-2 and TRBJ2-1, is GAGVSQSPSNKVTEKGKDVELRCDPISGHTALYWYRQSLGQGLEFLIYFQGNSAPDKSGLPSDRFSAERTGGSVSTLTIQRTQQEDSAVYLCASSLARGLGWFFGPGTRLTVL.

This clonotype was seen a handful of times. The CDR3 nucleotides are TGTGCCAGCAGCCCGTACTCTAACTATGGCTACACCTTC. It encodes CASSPYSNYGYTF. The V and J genes are TRBV7-8 and TRBJ1-2; D remains ambiguous. The germline V gene has CDR1 SGHVS and CDR2 FQNEAQ. The CDR3 contains 13 residues. Deletions cut 5 bases from V and 0 bases from J, with 7 bases between. Variable domain in full (rest from reference TRBV7-8 and TRBJ1-2): GAGVSQSPRYKVAKRGQDVALRCDPISGHVSLFWYQQALGQGPEFLTYFQNEAQLDKSGLPSDRFFAERPEGSVSTLKIQRTQQEDSAVYLCASSPYSNYGYTFGSGTRLTVV.

This chain connects TRBV29-1 to TRBJ1-1; D perhaps matches TRBD1 (5 bases). V was cut by 6 bases and J by 1 base, with 12 bases left in between. The CDR3 length is 13 residues. Germline V gives CDR1 SQVTM, CDR2 ANQGSEA. The CDR3 region has the DNA TGCAGCGTGATGGGCAGGGCGAACACTGAAGCTTTCTTT. Translated: CSVMGRANTEAFF.

V gene TRBV10-3 combines with J gene TRBJ2-3, with unresolved D. CDR1 ENHRY and CDR2 SYGVKD come from the germline V gene. V gave up 7 bases and J gave up 2 bases, with 13 bases separating them. The length of the CDR3 is 14 residues. CDR3 nucleotides: TGTGCCATCACCTTCGATTTATTCACAGATACGCAGTATTTT. This translates into CAITFDLFTDTQYF.

The chain combines TRBV7-6 with TRBJ2-7; D perhaps matches TRBD1 (6 bases). The length of the CDR3 is 13 residues. The germline V gene encodes CDR1 SGHVS and CDR2 FNYEAQ. The V end lost 4 bases, the J end lost 2 bases, and 9 bases lay between the germline ends. CDR3 in DNA: TGTGCCAGCAGCTCAGGGGATACCTACGAGCAGTACTTC. Translating gives CASSSGDTYEQYF.